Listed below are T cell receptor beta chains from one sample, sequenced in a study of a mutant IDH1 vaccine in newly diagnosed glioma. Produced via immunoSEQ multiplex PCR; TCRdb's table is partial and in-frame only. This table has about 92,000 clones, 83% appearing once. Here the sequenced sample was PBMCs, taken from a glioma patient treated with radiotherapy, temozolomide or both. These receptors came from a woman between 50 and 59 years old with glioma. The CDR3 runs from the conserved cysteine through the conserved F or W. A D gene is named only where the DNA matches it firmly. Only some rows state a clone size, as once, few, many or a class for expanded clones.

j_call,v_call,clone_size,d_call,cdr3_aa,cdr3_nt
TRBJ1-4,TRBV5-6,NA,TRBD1,CASSLWARDRVNEKLFF,TGTGCCAGCAGCTTGTGGGCGCGGGACAGAGTGAATGAAAAACTGTTTTTT
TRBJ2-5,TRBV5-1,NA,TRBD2,CASSLGTRDEETQYF,TGCGCCAGCAGCCTCGGGACTAGAGACGAAGAGACCCAGTACTTC
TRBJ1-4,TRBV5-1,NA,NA,CASSLPDEKLFF,TGCGCCAGCAGCTTGCCGGACGAAAAACTGTTTTTT
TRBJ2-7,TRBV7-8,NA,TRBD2,CASSTGLAGYEQYF,TGTGCCAGCAGCACGGGACTAGCGGGCTACGAGCAGTACTTC
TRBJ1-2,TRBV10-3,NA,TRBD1,CAISAGQPIANYGYTF,TGTGCCATCAGTGCGGGACAGCCTATAGCTAACTATGGCTACACCTTC
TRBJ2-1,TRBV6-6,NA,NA,CASSNLNNEQFF,TGTGCCAGCAGCAACTTAAACAATGAGCAGTTCTTC
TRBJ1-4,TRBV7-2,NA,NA,CASSLEPNEKLFF,TGTGCCAGCAGCTTAGAGCCTAATGAAAAACTGTTTTTT
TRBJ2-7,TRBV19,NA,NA,CASSIDSIGGEQYF,TGTGCCAGTAGTATCGATTCGATTGGGGGCGAGCAGTACTTC
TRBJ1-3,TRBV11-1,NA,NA,CASSFPGGNTIYF,TGTGCCAGCAGCTTTCCCGGGGGAAACACCATATATTTT
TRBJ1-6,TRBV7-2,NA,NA,CASSPQGSNSPLHF,TGTGCCAGCAGCCCGCAGGGGTCAAATTCACCCCTCCACTTT
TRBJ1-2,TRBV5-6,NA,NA,CASSLDLAGYTF,TGTGCCAGCAGCTTGGATCTAGCTGGCTACACCTTC
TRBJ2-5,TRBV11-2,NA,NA,CASSLGGEDGTQYF,TGTGCCAGCAGCTTAGGCGGGGAAGACGGGACCCAGTACTTC
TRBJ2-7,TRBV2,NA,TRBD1,CASTERGPSYEQYF,TGTGCCAGCACCGAGAGGGGGCCATCCTACGAGCAGTACTTC
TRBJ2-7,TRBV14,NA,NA,CASSQDPREQYF,TGTGCCAGCAGCCAAGATCCGAGGGAGCAGTACTTC
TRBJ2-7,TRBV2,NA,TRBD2,CAGGPVAGVSYEQYF,TGTGCCGGTGGCCCAGTAGCGGGGGTGTCCTACGAGCAGTACTTC
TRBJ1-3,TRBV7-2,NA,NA,CASSLENTIYF,TGTGCCAGCAGCTTAGAAAACACCATATATTTT
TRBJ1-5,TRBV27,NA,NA,CASSLAGRGGNQPQHF,TGTGCCAGCAGTTTAGCCGGGAGAGGGGGCAATCAGCCCCAGCATTTT
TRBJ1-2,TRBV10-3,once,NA,CAISASGETYGYTF,TGTGCCATCAGTGCTTCGGGGGAGACCTATGGCTACACCTTC
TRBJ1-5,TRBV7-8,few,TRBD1,CASSMGTGLNSNQPQHF,TGTGCCAGCAGTATGGGGACAGGGTTGAACAGCAATCAGCCCCAGCATTTT
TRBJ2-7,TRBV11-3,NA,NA,CASSLGSGQYYEQYF,TGTGCCAGCAGCTTAGGTTCCGGACAGTACTACGAGCAGTACTTC
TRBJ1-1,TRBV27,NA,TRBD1,CASSPMAGGNTEAFF,TGTGCCAGCAGTCCCATGGCAGGGGGGAACACTGAAGCTTTCTTT
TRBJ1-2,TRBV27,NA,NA,CASSLGLGLSPMSYTF,TGTGCCAGCAGTTTAGGGTTAGGGCTCAGCCCTATGAGCTACACCTTC
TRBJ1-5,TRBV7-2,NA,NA,CASSLMGGRSNQPQHF,TGTGCCAGCAGCCTGATGGGTGGACGGTCCAATCAGCCCCAGCATTTT
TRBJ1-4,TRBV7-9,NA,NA,CASSLWLTQGGEKLFF,TGTGCCAGCAGCTTATGGTTGACCCAGGGTGGGGAAAAACTGTTTTTT
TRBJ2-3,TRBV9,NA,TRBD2,CASSVSGGNTDTQYF,TGTGCCAGCAGCGTAAGCGGGGGGAACACAGATACGCAGTATTTT
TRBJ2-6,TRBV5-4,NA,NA,CASSTTGLHSGANVLTF,TGTGCCAGCAGTACTACCGGGCTACACTCTGGGGCCAACGTCCTGACTTTC
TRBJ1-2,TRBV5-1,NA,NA,CASTPGGGGGYTF,TGCGCCAGCACCCCCGGAGGGGGTGGGGGCTACACCTTC
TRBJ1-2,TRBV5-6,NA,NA,CASSLSRLRGGYTF,TGTGCCAGCAGCTTGTCCAGGCTAAGGGGTGGCTACACCTTC
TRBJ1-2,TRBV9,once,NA,CASSVDNGYGYTF,TGTGCCAGCAGCGTAGATAATGGCTATGGCTACACCTTC
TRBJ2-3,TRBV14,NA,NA,CASSQVPGVDTQYF,TGTGCCAGCAGCCAAGTCCCGGGGGTTGATACGCAGTATTTT
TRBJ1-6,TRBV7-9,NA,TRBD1,CASTWGDRGSPLHF,TGTGCCAGCACCTGGGGGGACAGGGGTTCACCCCTCCACTTT
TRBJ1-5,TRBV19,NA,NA,CASSIGRSNQPQHF,TGTGCCAGTAGTATAGGAAGAAGCAATCAGCCCCAGCATTTT
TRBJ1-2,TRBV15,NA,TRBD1,CATSRAAPGTGDGYTF,TGTGCCACCAGCAGAGCCGCGCCCGGGACAGGGGACGGCTACACCTTC
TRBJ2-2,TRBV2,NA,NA,CASSQRGAGGELFF,TGTGCCAGCAGTCAACGGGGCGCGGGGGGGGAGCTGTTTTTT
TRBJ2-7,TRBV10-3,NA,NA,CAISGAENEQYF,TGTGCCATCAGTGGTGCGGAAAACGAGCAGTACTTC
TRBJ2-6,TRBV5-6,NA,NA,CASHLISGANVLTF,TGTGCCAGCCATCTAATATCTGGGGCCAACGTCCTGACTTTC
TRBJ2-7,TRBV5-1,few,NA,CASSLIGPYDEQYF,TGCGCCAGCAGCTTGATCGGGCCCTACGACGAGCAGTACTTC
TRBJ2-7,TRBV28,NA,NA,CASVSSEGIYEQYF,TGTGCCAGCGTATCTTCGGAGGGAATTTACGAGCAGTACTTC
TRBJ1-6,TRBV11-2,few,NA,CASSLGQTINSPLHF,TGTGCCAGCAGCTTAGGGCAGACCATCAATTCACCCCTCCACTTT
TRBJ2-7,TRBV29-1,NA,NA,CSVALGAQGPYEQYF,TGCAGCGTTGCTCTGGGGGCGCAAGGCCCTTACGAGCAGTACTTC
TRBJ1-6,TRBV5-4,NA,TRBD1,CASSLGQGYNSPLHF,TGTGCCAGCAGCTTGGGACAGGGGTATAATTCACCCCTCCACTTT
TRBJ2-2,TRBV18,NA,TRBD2,CASSRLAGEDTGELFF,TGTGCCAGCTCACGACTAGCGGGGGAGGACACCGGGGAGCTGTTTTTT
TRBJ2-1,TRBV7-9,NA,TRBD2,CASSSTGLRNEQFF,TGTGCCAGCAGCTCAACGGGACTAAGGAATGAGCAGTTCTTC
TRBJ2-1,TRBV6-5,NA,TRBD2,CASRKAGGRYNEQFF,TGTGCCAGCAGGAAGGCGGGGGGCCGCTACAATGAGCAGTTCTTC
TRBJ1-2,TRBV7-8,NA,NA,CASSLGGKINYGYTF,TGTGCCAGCAGCTTAGGCGGTAAAATCAACTATGGCTACACCTTC
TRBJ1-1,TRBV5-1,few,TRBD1,CASSLVQGATFTEAFF,TGCGCCAGCAGCTTGGTTCAGGGGGCGACGTTCACTGAAGCTTTCTTT
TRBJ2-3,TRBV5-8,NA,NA,CASSRAGTDTQYF,TGTGCCAGCTCCCGGGCAGGCACAGATACGCAGTATTTT
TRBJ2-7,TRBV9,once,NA,CASSVEGRGLEQYF,TGTGCCAGCAGCGTAGAGGGGCGCGGGCTCGAGCAGTACTTC